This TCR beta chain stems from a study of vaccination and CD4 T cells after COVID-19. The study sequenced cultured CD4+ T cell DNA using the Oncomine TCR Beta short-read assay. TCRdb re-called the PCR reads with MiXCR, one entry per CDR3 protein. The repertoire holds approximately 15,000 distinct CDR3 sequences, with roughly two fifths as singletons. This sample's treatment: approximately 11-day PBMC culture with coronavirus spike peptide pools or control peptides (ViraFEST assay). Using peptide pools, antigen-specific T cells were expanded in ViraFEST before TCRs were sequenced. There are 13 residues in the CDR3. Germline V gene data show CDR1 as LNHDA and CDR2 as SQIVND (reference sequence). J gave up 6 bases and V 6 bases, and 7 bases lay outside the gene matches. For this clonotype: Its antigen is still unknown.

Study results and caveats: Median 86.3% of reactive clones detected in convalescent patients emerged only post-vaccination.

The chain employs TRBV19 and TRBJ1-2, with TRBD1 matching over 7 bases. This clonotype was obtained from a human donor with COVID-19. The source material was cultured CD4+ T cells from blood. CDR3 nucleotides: TGTGCCAGTAGGAAGGAGACAGGGAATGGCTACACCTTC. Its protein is CASRKETGNGYTF.